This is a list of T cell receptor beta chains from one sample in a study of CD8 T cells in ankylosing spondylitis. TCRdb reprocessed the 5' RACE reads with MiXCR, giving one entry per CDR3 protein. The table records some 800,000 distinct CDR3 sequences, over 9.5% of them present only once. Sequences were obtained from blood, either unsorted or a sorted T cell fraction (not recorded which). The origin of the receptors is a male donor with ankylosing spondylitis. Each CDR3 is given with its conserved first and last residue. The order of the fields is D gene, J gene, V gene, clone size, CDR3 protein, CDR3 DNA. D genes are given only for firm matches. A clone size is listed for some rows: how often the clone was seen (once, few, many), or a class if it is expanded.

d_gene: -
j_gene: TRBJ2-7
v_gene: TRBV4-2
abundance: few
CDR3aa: CASSQDAGTDEQYF
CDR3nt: TGTGCCAGCAGCCAAGATGCGGGGACGGACGAGCAGTACTTC

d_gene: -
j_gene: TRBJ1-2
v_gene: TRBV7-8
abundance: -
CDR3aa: CASSLAGFGGYTF
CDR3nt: TGTGCCAGCAGCTTAGCTGGGTTTGGTGGCTACACCTTC

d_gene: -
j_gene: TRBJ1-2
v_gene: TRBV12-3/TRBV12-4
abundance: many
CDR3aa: CASSLGFSDGYTF
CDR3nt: TGTGCCAGCAGTTTAGGTTTTTCGGATGGCTACACCTTC

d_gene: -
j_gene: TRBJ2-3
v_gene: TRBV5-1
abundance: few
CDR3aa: CASIIGQGTDTQYF
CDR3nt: TGCGCCAGCATCATAGGGCAGGGCACAGATACGCAGTATTTT

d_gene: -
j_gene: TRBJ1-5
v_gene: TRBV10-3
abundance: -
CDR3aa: CAITDSFSNQPQHF
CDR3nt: TGTGCCATAACGGACAGTTTTAGCAATCAGCCCCAGCATTTT

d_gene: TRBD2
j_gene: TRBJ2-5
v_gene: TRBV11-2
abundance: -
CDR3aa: CASSPGGLAGGETQYF
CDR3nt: TGTGCCAGCAGCCCCGGGGGACTAGCGGGCGGGGAGACCCAGTACTTC

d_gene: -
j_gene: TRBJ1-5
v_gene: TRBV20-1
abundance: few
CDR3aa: CSAGGPGGNQPQHF
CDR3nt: TGCAGTGCTGGAGGGCCTGGCGGCAATCAGCCCCAGCATTTT

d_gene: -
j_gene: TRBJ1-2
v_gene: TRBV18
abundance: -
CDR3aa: CASSGARDLPPRGYTF
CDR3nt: TGTGCCAGCTCAGGGGCGAGGGACCTTCCCCCACGGGGCTACACCTTC

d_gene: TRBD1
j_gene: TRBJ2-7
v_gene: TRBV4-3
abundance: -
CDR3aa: CASSHNAGGEQYF
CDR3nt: TGCGCCAGCAGCCATAACGCAGGGGGCGAGCAGTACTTC

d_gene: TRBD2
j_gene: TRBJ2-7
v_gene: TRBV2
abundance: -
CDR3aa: CASSYSGDVQYF
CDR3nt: TGTGCCAGCAGTTATAGCGGGGATGTACAGTACTTC

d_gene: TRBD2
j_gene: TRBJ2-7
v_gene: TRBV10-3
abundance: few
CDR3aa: CAIRGGIGEQYF
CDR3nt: TGTGCCATCCGGGGGGGGATAGGCGAGCAGTACTTC

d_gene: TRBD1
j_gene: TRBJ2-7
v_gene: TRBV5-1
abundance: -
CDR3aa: CASSPLGQAKQYF
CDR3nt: TGCGCCAGCAGCCCCCTAGGACAGGCGAAGCAGTACTTC

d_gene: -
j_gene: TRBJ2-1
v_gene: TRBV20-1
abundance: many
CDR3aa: CSRGASVYNEQFF
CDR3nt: TGCAGTAGAGGGGCTAGCGTCTACAATGAGCAGTTCTTC

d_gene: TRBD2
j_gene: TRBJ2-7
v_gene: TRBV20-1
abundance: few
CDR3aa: CSATRGRAYEQYF
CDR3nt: TGCAGTGCTACCCGAGGGAGGGCCTACGAGCAGTACTTC

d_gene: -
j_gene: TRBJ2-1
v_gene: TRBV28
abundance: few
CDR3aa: CASSRNARLQFF
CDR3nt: TGTGCCAGCAGTCGGAACGCGAGATTGCAGTTCTTC

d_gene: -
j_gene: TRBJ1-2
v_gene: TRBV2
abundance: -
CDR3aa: CASNIQNYGYTF
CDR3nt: TGTGCCAGCAACATACAAAACTATGGCTACACCTTC

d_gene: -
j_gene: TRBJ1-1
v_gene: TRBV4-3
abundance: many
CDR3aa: CASSQDPRRDGAFF
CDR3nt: TGCGCCAGCAGCCAAGATCCACGGCGGGATGGAGCTTTCTTT

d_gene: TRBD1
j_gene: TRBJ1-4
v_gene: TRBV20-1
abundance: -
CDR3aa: CSAKAGRGREKLFF
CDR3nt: TGCAGTGCCAAAGCGGGCAGGGGGCGCGAAAAACTGTTTTTT

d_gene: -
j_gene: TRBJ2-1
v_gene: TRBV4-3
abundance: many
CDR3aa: CASSPRIQAVRMDEQFF
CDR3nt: TGCGCCAGCAGCCCCCGAATACAGGCGGTTCGGATGGATGAGCAGTTCTTC

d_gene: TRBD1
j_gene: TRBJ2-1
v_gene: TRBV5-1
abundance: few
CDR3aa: CASSPGQGDLNEQFF
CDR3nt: TGCGCCAGCAGCCCGGGACAGGGTGATCTCAATGAGCAGTTCTTC

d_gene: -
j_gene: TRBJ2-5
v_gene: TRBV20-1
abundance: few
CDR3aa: CSARQTIKETQYF
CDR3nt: TGCAGTGCTAGGCAGACTATTAAAGAGACCCAGTACTTC

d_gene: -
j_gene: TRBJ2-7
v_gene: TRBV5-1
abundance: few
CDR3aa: CASSLRQFYEQYF
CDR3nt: TGCGCCAGCAGCTTGAGACAGTTCTACGAGCAGTACTTC

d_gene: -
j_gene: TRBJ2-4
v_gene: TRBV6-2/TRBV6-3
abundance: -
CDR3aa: CASTLGRIGIQYF
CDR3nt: TGTGCCAGCACCCTCGGGCGGATCGGCATTCAGTACTTC

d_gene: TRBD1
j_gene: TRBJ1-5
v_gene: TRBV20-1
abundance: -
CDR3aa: CSVPGQSNQPQHF
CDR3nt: TGCAGTGTTCCGGGACAGAGCAATCAGCCCCAGCATTTT

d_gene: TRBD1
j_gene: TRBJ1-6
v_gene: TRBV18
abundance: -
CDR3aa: CASSTTRGQGQNNSPLHF
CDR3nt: TGTGCCAGCTCCACCACGAGGGGACAGGGCCAGAATAATTCACCCCTCCACTTT

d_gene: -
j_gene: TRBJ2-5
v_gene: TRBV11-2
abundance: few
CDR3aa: CASSLESVPWETQYF
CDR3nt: TGTGCCAGCAGCTTAGAGAGCGTACCTTGGGAGACCCAGTACTTC

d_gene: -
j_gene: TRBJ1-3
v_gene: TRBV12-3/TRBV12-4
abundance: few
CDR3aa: CASTPITSGNTIYF
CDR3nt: TGTGCCAGCACCCCTATAACCTCTGGAAACACCATATATTTT

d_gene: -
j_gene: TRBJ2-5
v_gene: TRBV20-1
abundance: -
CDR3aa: CSARHGDGGTQYF
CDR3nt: TGCAGTGCTAGACACGGGGACGGAGGGACCCAGTACTTC

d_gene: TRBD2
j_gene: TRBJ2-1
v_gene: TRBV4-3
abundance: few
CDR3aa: CASSQTSVSYNEQFF
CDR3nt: TGCGCCAGCAGCCAAACTAGCGTATCGTACAATGAGCAGTTCTTC

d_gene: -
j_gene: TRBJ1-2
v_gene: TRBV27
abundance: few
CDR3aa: CATRTDENYGYTF
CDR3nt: TGTGCCACCCGGACGGATGAGAACTATGGCTACACCTTC

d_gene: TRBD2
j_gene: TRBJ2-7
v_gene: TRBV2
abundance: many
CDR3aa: CASRELGTRVYEQYF
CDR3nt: TGTGCCAGCAGGGAACTCGGGACTAGGGTCTACGAGCAGTACTTC

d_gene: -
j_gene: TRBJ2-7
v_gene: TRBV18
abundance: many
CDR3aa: CASSPPAAGEQYF
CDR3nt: TGTGCCAGCTCACCACCCGCGGCGGGCGAGCAGTACTTC

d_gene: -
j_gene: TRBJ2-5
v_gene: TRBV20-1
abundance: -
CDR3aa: CSARADALGTQYF
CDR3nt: TGCAGTGCTCGGGCCGACGCCCTGGGTACCCAGTACTTC

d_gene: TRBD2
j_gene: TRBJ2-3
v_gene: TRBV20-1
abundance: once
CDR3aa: CSAQLAGDKDTQYF
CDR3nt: TGCAGTGCACAACTAGCGGGGGATAAAGATACGCAGTATTTT

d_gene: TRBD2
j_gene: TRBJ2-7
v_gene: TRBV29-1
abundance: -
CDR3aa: CSVERTAGDEQYF
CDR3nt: TGCAGCGTTGAAAGGACGGCGGGAGACGAGCAGTACTTC

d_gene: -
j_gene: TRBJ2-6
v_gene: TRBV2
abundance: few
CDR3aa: CASGRWANVLTF
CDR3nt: TGTGCCAGCGGGAGGTGGGCCAACGTCCTGACTTTC

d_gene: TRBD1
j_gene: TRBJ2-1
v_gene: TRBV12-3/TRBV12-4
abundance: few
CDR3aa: CASSFQGAWDNEQFF
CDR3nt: TGTGCCAGCAGTTTTCAGGGGGCTTGGGACAATGAGCAGTTCTTC

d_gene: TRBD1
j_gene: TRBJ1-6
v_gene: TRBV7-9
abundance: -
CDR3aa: CASSLGTGANSPLHF
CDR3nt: TGTGCCAGCAGCTTAGGGACAGGAGCTAATTCACCCCTCCACTTT

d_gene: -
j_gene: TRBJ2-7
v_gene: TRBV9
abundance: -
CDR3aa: CASSPAPLGGFYEQYF
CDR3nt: TGTGCCAGCAGCCCAGCACCCCTGGGGGGATTTTACGAGCAGTACTTC

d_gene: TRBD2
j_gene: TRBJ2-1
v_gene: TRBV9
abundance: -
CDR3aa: CASTPRTSGYNEQFF
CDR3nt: TGTGCCAGCACCCCTCGGACTAGCGGTTACAATGAGCAGTTCTTC

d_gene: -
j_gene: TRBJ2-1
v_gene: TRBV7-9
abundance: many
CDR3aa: CASSLGSSSRVYNEQFF
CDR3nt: TGTGCCAGCAGCTTAGGGTCATCCTCAAGGGTTTACAATGAGCAGTTCTTC

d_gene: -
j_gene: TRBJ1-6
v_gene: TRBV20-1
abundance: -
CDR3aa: CSAREDSINSPLHF
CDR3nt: TGCAGTGCTAGAGAAGACAGCATAAATTCACCCCTCCACTTT

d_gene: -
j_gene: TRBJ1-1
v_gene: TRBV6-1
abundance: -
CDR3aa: CASSEIGGWTEAFF
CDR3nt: TGTGCCAGCAGTGAAATCGGGGGTTGGACTGAAGCTTTCTTT

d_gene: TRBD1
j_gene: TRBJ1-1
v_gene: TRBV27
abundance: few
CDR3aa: CASSFFYRGNTEAFF
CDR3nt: TGTGCCAGCAGTTTCTTCTACAGGGGAAACACTGAAGCTTTCTTT

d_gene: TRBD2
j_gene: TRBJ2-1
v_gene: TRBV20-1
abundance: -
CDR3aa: CSAPTSGNINEQFF
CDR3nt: TGCAGTGCCCCAACTAGCGGGAACATCAATGAGCAGTTCTTC

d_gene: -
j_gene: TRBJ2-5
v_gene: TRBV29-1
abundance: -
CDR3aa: CSAVPGPQETQYF
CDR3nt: TGCAGCGCCGTCCCGGGTCCTCAAGAGACCCAGTACTTC

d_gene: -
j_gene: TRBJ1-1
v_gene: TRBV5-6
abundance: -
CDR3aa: CASSRVLRLRMNTEAFF
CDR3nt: TGTGCCAGCAGCCGGGTCCTAAGACTCCGCATGAACACTGAAGCTTTCTTT

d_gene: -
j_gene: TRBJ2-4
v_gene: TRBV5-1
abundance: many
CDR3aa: CASSFGDVKNIQYF
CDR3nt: TGCGCCAGCAGCTTTGGGGACGTCAAAAACATTCAGTACTTC

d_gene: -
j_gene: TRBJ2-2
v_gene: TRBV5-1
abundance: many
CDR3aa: CASSLEGVPNTGELFF
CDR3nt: TGCGCCAGCAGCTTGGAAGGGGTCCCGAACACCGGGGAGCTGTTTTTT

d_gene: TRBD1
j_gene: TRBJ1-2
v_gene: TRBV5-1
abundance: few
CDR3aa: CASSYSGQGARYGYTF
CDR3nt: TGCGCCAGCAGCTACTCGGGACAGGGGGCCCGCTATGGCTACACCTTC

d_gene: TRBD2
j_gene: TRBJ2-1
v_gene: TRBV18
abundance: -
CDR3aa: CASSPSTSDSYNEQFF
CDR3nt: TGTGCCAGCTCACCTTCGACTAGCGACTCCTACAATGAGCAGTTCTTC

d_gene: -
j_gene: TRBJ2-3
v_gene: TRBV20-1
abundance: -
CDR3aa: CSAEPRTDTQSF
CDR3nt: TGCAGTGCTGAGCCCCGCACAGATACGCAGTCTTTT

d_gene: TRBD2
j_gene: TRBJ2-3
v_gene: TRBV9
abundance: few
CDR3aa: CASSVGTSGRTDTQYF
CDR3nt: TGTGCCAGCAGCGTAGGGACTAGCGGGAGAACAGATACGCAGTATTTT

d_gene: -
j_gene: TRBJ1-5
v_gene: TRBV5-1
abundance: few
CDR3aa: CASSLAPSQPQHF
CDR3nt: TGCGCCAGCAGCTTGGCACCCTCCCAGCCCCAGCATTTT

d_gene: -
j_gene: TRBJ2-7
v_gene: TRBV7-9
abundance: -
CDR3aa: CAGGAGVQYEQYF
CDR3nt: TGTGCCGGTGGGGCAGGGGTCCAATACGAGCAGTACTTC

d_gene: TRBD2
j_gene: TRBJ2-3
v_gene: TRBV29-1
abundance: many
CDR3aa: CSVDRLAGDTDTQYF
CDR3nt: TGCAGCGTCGACCGACTAGCGGGAGACACAGATACGCAGTATTTT